What follows describes a single T cell receptor beta chain. Its antigen is unknown. At one boundary the junction diverges from the germline segment, which might be a read error. In the same sample, other DNA sequences code for this CDR3. Assay: immunoSEQ multiplex PCR; the TCRdb copy retains only in-frame clones and omits some. The data show around 25,000 clones, 78% seen once. This entry comes from a study of OX40 agonist ivuxolimab in advanced cancers. Study-level information: Three patients, one with hepatocellular carcinoma and two with cutaneous melanoma, achieved partial responses.

Germline CDR1 is LNHDA and CDR2 is SQIVND (reference sequence). The CDR3 has 16 amino acids. Study observations and caveats: Among the lowest peripheral clonal expansion occurred in 0.1-3.0 mg/kg partial responders.

This clonotype originated in an adult with an advanced solid tumor such as melanoma, head and neck, liver or kidney cancer. The chain joins TRBV19 to TRBJ1-2, with 12 bases aligning to TRBD1. The material was CD4+ or CD8+ T cells sorted from blood, obtained in a trial of the OX40 agonist ivuxolimab. CDR3: CASSILGDRGREGYTF. Written as DNA, the CDR3 is TGTGCCAGCAGTATTTTAGGGGACAGGGGGCGCGAAGGCTACACCTTC.